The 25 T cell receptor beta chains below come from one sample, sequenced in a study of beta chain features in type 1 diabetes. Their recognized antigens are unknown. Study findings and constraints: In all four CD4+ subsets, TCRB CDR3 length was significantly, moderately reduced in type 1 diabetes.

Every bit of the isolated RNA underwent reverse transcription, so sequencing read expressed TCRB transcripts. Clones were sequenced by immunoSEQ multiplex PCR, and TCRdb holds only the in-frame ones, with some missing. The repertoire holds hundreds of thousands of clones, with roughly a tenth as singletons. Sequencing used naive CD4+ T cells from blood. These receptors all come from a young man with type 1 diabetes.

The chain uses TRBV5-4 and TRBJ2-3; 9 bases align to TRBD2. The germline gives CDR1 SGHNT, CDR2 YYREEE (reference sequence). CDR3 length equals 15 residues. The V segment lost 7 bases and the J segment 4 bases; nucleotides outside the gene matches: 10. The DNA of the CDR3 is TGTGCCAGCGCGCTCAGCGGGGGGAACGCAGATACGCAGTATTTT. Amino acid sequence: CASALSGGNADTQYF.

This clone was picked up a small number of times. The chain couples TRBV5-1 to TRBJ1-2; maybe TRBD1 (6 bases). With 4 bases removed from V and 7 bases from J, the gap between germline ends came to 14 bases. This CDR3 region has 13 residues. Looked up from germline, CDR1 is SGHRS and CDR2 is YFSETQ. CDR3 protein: CASSPFDRLGYTF. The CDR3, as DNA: TGCGCCAGCAGCCCATTTGACAGGCTTGGCTACACCTTC.

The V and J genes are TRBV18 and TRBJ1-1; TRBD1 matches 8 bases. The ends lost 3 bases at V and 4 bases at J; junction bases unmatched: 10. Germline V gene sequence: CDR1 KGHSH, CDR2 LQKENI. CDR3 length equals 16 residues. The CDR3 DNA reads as TGTGCCAGCTCACCGATGCTAATGACAGGGGTCACTGAAGCTTTCTTT. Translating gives CASSPMLMTGVTEAFF.

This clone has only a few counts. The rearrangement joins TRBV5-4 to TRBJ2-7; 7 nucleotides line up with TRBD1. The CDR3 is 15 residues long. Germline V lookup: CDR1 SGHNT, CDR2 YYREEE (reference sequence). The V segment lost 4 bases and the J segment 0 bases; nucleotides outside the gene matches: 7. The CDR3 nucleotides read TGTGCCAGCAGCCCCGCGGACAGGAGCTCCTACGAGCAGTACTTC. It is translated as CASSPADRSSYEQYF. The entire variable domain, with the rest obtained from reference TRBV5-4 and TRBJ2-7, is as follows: ETGVTQSPTHLIKTRGQQVTLRCSSQSGHNTVSWYQQALGQGPQFIFQYYREEENGRGNFPPRFSGLQFPNYSSELNVNALELDDSALYLCASSPADRSSYEQYFGPGTRLTVT.

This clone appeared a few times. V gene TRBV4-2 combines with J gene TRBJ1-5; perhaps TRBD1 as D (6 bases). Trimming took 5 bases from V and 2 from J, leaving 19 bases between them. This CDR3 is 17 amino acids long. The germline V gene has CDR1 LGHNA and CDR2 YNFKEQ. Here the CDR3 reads CASSSTAAGAGNQPQHF. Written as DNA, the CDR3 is TGTGCCAGCAGCTCCACTGCTGCAGGGGCTGGCAATCAGCCCCAGCATTTT.

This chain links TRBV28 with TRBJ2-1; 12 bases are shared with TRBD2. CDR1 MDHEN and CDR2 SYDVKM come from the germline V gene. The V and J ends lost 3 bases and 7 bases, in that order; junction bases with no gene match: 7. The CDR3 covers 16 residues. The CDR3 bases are TGTGCCAGCAGTTTGCCTAGCGGGGGGGCAAGAAATGAGCAGTTCTTC. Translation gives CASSLPSGGARNEQFF.

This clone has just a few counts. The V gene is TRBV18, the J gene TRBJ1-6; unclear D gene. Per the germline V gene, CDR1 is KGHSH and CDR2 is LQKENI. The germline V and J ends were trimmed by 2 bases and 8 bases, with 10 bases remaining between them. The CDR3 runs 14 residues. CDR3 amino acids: CASSPRAGDSPLHF. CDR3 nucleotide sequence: TGTGCCAGCTCACCAAGGGCGGGAGATTCACCCCTCCACTTT.

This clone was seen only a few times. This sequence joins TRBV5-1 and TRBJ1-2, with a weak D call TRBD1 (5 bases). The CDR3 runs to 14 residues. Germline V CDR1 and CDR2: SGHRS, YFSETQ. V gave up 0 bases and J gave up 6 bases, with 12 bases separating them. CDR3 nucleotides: TGCGCCAGCAGCTTGGAAGGGGCACCTCATGGCTACACCTTC. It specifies CASSLEGAPHGYTF.

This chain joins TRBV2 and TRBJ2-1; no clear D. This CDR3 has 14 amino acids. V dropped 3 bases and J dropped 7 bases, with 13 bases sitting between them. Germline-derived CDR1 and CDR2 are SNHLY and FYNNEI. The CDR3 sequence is CASSDPGSVNEQFF. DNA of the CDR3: TGTGCCAGCAGTGACCCAGGTAGTGTAAATGAGCAGTTCTTC. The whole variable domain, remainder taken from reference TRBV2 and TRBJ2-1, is EPEVTQTPSHQVTQMGQEVILRCVPISNHLYFYWYRQILGQKVEFLVSFYNNEISEKSEIFDDQFSVERPDGSNFTLKIRSTKLEDSAMYFCASSDPGSVNEQFFGPGTRLTVL.

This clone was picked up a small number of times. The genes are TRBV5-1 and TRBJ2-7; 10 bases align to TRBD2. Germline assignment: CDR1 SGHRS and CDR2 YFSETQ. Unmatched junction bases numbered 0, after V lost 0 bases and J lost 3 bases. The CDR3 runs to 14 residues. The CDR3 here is CASSLGTSGYEQYF. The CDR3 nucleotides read TGCGCCAGCAGCTTGGGGACTAGCGGCTACGAGCAGTACTTC. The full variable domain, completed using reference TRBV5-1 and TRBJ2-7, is KAGVTQTPRYLIKTRGQQVTLSCSPISGHRSVSWYQQTPGQGLQFLFEYFSETQRNKGNFPGRFSGRQFSNSRSEMNVSTLELGDSALYLCASSLGTSGYEQYFGPGTRLTVT.

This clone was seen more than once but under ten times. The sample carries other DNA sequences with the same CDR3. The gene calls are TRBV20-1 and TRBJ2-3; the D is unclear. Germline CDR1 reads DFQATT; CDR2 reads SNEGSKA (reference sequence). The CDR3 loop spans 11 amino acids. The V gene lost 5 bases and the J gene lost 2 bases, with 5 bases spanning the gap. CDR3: CSALPTDTQYF. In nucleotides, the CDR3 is TGCAGTGCTCTTCCCACAGATACGCAGTATTTT.

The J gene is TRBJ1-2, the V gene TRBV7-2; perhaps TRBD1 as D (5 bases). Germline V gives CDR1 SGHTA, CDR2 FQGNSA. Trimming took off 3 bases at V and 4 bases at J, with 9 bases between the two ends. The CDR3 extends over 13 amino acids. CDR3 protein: CASSFGQIYGYTF. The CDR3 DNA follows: TGTGCCAGCAGCTTCGGACAAATCTATGGCTACACCTTC. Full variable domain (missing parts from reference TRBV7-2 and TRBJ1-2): GAGVSQSPSNKVTEKGKDVELRCDPISGHTALYWYRQSLGQGLEFLIYFQGNSAPDKSGLPSDRFSAERTGGSVSTLTIQRTQQEDSAVYLCASSFGQIYGYTFGSGTRLTVV.

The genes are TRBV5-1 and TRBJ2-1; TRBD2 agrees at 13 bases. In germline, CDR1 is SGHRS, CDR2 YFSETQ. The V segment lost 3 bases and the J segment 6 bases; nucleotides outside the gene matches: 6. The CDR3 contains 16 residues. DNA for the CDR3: TGCGCCAGCAGCTACTCACTAGCGGGGGGGCCCAATGAGCAGTTCTTC. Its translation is CASSYSLAGGPNEQFF.

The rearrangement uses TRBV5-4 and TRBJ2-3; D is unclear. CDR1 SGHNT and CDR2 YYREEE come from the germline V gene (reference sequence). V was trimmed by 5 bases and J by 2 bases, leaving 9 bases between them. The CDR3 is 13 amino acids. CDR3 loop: CASSQASTDTQYF. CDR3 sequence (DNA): TGTGCCAGCAGTCAGGCTTCCACAGATACGCAGTATTTT.

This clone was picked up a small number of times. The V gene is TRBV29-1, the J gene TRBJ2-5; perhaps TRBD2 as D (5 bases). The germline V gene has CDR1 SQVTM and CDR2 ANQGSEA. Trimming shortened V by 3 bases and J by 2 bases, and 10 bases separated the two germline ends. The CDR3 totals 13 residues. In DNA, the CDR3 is TGCAGCGTTGATCGGGGTCCACAAGAGACCCAGTACTTC. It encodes CSVDRGPQETQYF.

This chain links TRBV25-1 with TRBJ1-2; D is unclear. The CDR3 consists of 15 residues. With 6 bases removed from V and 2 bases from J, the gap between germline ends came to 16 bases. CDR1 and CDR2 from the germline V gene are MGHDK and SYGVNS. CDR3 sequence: CASRAGGTGNYGYTF. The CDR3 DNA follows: TGTGCCAGCAGGGCAGGAGGAACGGGGAACTATGGCTACACCTTC.

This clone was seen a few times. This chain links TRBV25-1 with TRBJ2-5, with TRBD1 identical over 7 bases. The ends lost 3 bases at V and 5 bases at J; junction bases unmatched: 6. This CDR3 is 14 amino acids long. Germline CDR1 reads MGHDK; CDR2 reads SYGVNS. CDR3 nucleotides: TGTGCCAGCAGTGATCCCGGACAGGCTGAGACCCAGTACTTC. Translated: CASSDPGQAETQYF.

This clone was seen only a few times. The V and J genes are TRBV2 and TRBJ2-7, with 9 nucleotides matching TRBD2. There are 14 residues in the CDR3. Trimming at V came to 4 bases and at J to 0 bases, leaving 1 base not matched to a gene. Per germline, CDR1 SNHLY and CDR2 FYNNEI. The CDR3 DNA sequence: TGTGCCAGCAGTGTTAGCGGGGGCTCCTACGAGCAGTACTTC. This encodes CASSVSGGSYEQYF.

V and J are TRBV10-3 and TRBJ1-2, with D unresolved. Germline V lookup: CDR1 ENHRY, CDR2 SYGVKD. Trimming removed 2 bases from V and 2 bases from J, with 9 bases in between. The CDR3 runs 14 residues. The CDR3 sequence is CAISEGPRNYGYTF. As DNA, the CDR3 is TGTGCCATCAGTGAGGGCCCGAGGAACTATGGCTACACCTTC.

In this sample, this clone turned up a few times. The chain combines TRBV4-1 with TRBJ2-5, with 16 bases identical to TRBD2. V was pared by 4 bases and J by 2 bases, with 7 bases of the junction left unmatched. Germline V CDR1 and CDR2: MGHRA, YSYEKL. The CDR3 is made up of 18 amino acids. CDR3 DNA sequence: TGCGCCAGCAGCCCAGAGGGACTAGCGGGGGGGCGGCAAGAGACCCAGTACTTC. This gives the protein CASSPEGLAGGRQETQYF.

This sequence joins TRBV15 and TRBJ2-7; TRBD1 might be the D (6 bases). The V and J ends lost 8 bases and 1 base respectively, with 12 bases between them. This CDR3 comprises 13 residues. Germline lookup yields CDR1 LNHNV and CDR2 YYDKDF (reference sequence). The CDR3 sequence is CATGTPKSYEQYF. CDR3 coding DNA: TGTGCCACCGGGACACCGAAATCCTACGAGCAGTACTTC.

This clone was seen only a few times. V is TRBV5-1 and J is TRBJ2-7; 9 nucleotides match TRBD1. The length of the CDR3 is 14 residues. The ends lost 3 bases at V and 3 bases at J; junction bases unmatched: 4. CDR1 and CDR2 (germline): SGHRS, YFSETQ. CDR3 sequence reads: CASSSLGQGYEQYF. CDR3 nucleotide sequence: TGCGCCAGCAGCTCGTTGGGACAGGGCTACGAGCAGTACTTC.

CDR3 nucleotides: TGTGCCAGCAGCTTAGCCAGGGCTGACGATAGATACAACTACGAGCAGTACTTC. Encoded protein: CASSLARADDRYNYEQYF. V and J are TRBV7-2 and TRBJ2-7, with D tentatively TRBD1 (5 bases). V gave up 0 bases and J gave up 3 bases, with 21 bases separating them. The germline V gene encodes CDR1 SGHTA and CDR2 FQGNSA. The CDR3 extends over 18 amino acids.

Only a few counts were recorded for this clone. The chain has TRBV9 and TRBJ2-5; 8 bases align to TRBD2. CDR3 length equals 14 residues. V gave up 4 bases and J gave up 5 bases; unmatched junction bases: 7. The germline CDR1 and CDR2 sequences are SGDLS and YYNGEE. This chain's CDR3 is CASSLGLDGETQYF. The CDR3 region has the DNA TGTGCCAGCAGCCTGGGACTAGATGGCGAGACCCAGTACTTC.

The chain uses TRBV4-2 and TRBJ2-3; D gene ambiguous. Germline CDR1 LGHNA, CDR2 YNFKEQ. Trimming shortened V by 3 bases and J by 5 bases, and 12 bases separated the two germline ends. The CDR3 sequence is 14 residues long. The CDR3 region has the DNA TGTGCCAGCAGCCAGGGCCCGGTGGGAGATACGCAGTATTTT. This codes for CASSQGPVGDTQYF.